This TCR beta chain originates from a study of blood T cell repertoires in COVID-19. Study as a whole: Specimens from acute and convalescent COVID-19 originated in the United States, Italy and Spain. T cells, B-cell-depleted T cells, or PBMCs supplied cDNA or gDNA.

In the original workflow: Estimation of nucleated cell counts relied on the amplification of reference gene primers. Method: immunoSEQ multiplex PCR; TCRdb's copy keeps in-frame clones and lacks some. V, J and clone size are those of that table, while D and trimming were read from the DNA. This repertoire shows roughly 120,000 clones, approximately 80% found once; its top ten account for 5.5% to 8.5%. Only a few counts were recorded for this clone. Sequencing used peripheral blood. The source is a woman between 50 and 59 years old with acute or convalescent COVID-19.

CDR3 nucleotide sequence: TGTGCCAGCAGTTACCGCAGTTTCGCCTACGAGCAGTACTTC. Amino acids: CASSYRSFAYEQYF. The V call is TRBV6-2 or TRBV6-3, the J call TRBJ2-7; no firm D call. The V and J ends lost 2 bases and 2 bases respectively, with 10 bases between them. Germline CDR1 MNHEY, CDR2 SVGEGT. The CDR3 spans 14 residues.